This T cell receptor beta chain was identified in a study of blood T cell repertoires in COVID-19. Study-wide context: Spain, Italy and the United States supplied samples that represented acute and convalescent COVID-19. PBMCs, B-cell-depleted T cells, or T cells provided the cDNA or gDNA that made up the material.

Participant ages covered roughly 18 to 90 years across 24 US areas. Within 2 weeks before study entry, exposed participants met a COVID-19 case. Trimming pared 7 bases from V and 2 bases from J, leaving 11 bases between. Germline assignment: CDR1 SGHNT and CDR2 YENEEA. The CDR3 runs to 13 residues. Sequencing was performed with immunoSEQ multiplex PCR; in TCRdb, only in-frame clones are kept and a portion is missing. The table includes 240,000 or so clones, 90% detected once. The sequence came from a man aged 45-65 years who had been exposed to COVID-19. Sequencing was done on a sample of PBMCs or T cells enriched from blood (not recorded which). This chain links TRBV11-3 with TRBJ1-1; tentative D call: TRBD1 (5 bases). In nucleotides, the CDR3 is TGTGCCAGCAAGAACCAGGGTAACACTGAAGCTTTCTTT. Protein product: CASKNQGNTEAFF.